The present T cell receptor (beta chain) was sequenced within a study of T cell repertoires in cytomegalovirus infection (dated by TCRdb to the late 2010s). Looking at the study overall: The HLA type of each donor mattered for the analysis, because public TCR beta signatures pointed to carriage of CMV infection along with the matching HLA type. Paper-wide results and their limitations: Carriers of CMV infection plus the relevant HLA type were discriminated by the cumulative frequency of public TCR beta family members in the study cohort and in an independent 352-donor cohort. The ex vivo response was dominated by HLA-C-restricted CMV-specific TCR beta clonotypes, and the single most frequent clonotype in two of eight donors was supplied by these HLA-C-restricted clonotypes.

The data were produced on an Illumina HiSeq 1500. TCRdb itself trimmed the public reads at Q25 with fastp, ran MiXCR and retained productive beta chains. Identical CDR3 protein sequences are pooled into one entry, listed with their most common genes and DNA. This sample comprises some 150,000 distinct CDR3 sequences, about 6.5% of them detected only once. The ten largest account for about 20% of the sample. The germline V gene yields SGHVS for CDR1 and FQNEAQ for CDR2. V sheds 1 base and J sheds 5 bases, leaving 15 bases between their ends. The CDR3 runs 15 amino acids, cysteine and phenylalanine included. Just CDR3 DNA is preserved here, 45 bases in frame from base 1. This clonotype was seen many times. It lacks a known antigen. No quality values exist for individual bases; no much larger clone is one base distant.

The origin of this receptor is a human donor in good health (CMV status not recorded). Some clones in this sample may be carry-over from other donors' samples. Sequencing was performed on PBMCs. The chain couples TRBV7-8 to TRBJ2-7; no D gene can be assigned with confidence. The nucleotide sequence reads TGTGCCAGCAGCTTAGAAACCGGGTGGAAAGACGAGCAGTACTTC. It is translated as CASSLETGWKDEQYF.